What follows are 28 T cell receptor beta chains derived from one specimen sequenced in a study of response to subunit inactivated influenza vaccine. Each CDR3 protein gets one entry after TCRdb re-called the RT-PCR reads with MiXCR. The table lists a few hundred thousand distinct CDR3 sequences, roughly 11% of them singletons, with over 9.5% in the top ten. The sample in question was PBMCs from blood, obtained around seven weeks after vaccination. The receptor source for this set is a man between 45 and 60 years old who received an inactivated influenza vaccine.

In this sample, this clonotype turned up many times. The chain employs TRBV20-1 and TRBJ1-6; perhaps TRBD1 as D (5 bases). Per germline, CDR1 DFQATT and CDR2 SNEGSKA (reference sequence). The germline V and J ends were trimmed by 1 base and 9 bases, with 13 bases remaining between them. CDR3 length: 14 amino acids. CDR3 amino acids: CSARVGPTSSPLHF. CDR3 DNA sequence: TGCAGTGCTAGAGTGGGACCAACGAGTTCACCCCTCCACTTT.

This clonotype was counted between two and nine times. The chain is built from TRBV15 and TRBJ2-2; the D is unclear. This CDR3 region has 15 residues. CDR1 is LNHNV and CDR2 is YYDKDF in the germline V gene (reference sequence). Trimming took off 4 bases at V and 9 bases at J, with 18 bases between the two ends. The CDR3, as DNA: TGTGCCACCAGCACTGCTACGATGTCTGCGCGGGAGCTGTTTTTT. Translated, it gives CATSTATMSARELFF.

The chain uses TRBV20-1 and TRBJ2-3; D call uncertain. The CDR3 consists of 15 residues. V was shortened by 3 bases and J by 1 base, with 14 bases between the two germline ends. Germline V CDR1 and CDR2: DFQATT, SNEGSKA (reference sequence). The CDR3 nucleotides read TGCAGTGCTAGTTTTCGGGTCCGGGGCACAGATACGCAGTATTTT. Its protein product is CSASFRVRGTDTQYF.

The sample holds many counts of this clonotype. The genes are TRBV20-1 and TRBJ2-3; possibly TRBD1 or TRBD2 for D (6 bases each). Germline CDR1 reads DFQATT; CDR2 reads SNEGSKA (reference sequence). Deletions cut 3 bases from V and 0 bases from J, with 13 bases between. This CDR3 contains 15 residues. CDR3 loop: CSASFGGGSTDTQYF. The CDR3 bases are TGCAGTGCTAGCTTCGGAGGGGGGAGCACAGATACGCAGTATTTT.

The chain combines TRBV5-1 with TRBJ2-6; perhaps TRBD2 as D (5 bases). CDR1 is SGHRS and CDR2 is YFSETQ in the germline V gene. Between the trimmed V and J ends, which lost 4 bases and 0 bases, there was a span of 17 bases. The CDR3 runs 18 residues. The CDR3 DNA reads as TGCGCCAGCAGCCCCCTGGTACGGGGAAGCTCTGGGGCCAACGTCCTGACTTTC. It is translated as CASSPLVRGSSGANVLTF.

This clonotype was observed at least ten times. The CDR3 loop is CASSLEQGGLNQPQHF. CDR3 coding DNA: TGTGCCAGCAGCTTAGAGCAGGGGGGCTTGAATCAGCCCCAGCATTTT. This sequence joins TRBV7-8 and TRBJ1-5; TRBD1 agrees at 7 bases. The CDR3 is 16 amino acids. Trimming took 1 base from V and 4 from J; bases not matched to a gene: 7. The V gene's germline CDR1 is SGHVS and CDR2 FQNEAQ.

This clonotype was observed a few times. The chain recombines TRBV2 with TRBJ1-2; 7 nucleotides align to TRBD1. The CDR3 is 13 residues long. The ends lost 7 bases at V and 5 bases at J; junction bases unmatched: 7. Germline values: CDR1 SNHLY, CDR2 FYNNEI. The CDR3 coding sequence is TGTGCCAGCACTCGGGACAGCCAGTATGGCTACACCTTC. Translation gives CASTRDSQYGYTF.

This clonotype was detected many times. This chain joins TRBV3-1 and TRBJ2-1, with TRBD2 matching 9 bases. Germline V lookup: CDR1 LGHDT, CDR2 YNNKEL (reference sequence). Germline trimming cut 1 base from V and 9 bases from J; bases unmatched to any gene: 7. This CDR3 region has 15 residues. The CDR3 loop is CASSQVAGGPSEQFF. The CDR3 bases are TGTGCCAGCAGCCAAGTTGCGGGAGGGCCGAGTGAGCAGTTCTTC.

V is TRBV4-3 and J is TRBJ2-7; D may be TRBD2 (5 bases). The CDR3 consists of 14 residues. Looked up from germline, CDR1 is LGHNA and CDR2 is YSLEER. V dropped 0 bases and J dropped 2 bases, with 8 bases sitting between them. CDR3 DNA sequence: TGCGCCAGCAGCCAAGATGAGGGTCCCTACGAGCAGTACTTC. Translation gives CASSQDEGPYEQYF.

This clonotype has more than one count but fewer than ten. As DNA, the CDR3 is TGCAGCGTTGAAGATATTGGGACTAGCGGGAGTAAGGGCGAGCAGTACTTC. Translating gives CSVEDIGTSGSKGEQYF. The genes are TRBV29-1 and TRBJ2-7, with 14 bases aligning to TRBD2. Per germline, CDR1 SQVTM and CDR2 ANQGSEA. V dropped 0 bases and J dropped 6; count of bases not matched to a gene: 10. There are 17 residues in the CDR3.

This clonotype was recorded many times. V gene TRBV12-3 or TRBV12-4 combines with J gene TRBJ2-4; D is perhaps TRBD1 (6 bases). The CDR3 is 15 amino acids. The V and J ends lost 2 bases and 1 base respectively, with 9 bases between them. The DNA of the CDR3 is TGTGCCAGCAGTTTATCAGGGGTTGCCAAAAACATTCAGTACTTC. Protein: CASSLSGVAKNIQYF.

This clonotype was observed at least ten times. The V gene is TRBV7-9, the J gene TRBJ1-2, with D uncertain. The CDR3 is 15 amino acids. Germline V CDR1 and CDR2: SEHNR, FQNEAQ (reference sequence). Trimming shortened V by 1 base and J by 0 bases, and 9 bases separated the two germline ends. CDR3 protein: CASSLGPQANYGYTF. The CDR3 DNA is TGTGCCAGCAGCTTAGGGCCCCAAGCTAACTATGGCTACACCTTC.

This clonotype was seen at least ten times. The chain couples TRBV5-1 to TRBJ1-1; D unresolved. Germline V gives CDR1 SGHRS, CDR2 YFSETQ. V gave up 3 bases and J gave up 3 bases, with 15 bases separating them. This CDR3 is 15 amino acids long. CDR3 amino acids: CASSWGADVDTEAFF. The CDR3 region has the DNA TGCGCCAGCAGCTGGGGAGCTGATGTGGACACTGAAGCTTTCTTT.

CDR3: CAAAAGAGSYEQYF. The CDR3 DNA reads as TGCGCCGCTGCGGCAGGGGCAGGCTCCTACGAGCAGTACTTC. This chain uses TRBV4-3 with TRBJ2-7, with D possibly TRBD1 on 6 matching bases. V lost 11 bases to trimming and J lost 0 bases, with 17 bases between them. Germline CDR1 LGHNA, CDR2 YSLEER. The CDR3 is 14 amino acids.

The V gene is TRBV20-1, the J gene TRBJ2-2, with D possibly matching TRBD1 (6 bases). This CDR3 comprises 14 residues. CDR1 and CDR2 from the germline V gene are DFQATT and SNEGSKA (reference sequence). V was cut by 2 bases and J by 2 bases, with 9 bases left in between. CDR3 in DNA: TGCAGTGCTAGAAGACAGGACAACACCGGGGAGCTGTTTTTT. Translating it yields CSARRQDNTGELFF.

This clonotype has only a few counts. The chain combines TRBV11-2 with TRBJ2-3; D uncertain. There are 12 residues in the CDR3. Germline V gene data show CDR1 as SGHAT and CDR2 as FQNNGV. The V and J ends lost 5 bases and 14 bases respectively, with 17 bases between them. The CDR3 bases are TGTGCCAGCAGCCCTGATCTGTCGGCGGCGTATTTT. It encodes CASSPDLSAAYF.

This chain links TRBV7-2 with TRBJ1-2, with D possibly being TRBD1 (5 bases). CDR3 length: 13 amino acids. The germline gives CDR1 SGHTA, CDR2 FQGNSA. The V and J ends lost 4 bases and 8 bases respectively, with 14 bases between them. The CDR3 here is CASSYLGGEGYTF. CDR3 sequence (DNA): TGTGCCAGCAGCTATCTGGGGGGTGAGGGCTACACCTTC. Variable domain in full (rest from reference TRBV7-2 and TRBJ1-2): GAGVSQSPSNKVTEKGKDVELRCDPISGHTALYWYRQSLGQGLEFLIYFQGNSAPDKSGLPSDRFSAERTGGSVSTLTIQRTQQEDSAVYLCASSYLGGEGYTFGSGTRLTVV.

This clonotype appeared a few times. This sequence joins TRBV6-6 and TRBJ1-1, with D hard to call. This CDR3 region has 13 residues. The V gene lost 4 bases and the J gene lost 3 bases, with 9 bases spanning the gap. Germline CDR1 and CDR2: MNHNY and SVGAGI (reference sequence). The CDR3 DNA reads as TGTGCCAGCAGTTGGATACGGGACACTGAAGCTTTCTTT. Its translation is CASSWIRDTEAFF.

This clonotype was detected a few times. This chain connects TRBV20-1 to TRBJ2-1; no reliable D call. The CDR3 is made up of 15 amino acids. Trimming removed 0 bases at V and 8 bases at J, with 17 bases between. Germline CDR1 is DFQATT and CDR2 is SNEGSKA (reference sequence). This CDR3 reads CSARDLAFPNHEQFF. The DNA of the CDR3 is TGCAGTGCTAGAGATCTGGCGTTCCCGAACCATGAGCAGTTCTTC.

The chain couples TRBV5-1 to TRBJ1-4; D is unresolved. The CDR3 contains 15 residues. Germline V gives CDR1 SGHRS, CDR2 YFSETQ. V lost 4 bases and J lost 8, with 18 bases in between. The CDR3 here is CASSLETVSGEKLFF. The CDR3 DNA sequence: TGCGCCAGCAGCCTCGAGACGGTTTCCGGGGAAAAACTGTTTTTT.

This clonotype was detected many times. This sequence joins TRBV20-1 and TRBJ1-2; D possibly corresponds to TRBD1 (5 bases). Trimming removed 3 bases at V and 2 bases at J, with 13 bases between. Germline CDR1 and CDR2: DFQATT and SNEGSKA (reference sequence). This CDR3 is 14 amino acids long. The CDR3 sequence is CSARTDSANYGYTF. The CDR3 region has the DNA TGCAGTGCTAGGACAGACAGCGCCAACTATGGCTACACCTTC.

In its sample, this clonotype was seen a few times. CDR3 nucleotides: TGTGCCACCAGCCCCCGCCGCTTGGCCGGGGAGCTGTTTTTT. This gives the protein CATSPRRLAGELFF. The V call is TRBV15, the J call TRBJ2-2, with no clear D. V shed 5 bases and J shed 6 bases, with 13 bases lying between them. Germline V gene data show CDR1 as LNHNV and CDR2 as YYDKDF (reference sequence). This CDR3 has 14 amino acids.

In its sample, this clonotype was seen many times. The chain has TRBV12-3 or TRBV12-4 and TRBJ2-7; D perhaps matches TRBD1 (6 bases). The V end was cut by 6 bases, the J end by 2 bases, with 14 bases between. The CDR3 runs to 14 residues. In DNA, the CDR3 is TGTGCCAGCAGAGAGAATGGGGGCCCCTACGAGCAGTACTTC. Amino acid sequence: CASRENGGPYEQYF.

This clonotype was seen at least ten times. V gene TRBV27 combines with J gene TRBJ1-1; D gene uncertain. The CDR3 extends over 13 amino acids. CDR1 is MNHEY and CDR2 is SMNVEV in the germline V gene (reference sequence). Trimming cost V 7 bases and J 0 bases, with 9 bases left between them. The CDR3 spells CASTDTMNTEAFF. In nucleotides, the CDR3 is TGTGCCAGCACTGACACGATGAACACTGAAGCTTTCTTT.

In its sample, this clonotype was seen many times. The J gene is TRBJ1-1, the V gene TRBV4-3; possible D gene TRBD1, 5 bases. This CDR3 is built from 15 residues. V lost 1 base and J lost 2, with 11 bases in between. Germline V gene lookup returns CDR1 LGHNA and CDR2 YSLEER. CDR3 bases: TGCGCCAGCAGCCAAGGAAGCAGGGTTAACACTGAAGCTTTCTTT. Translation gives CASSQGSRVNTEAFF.

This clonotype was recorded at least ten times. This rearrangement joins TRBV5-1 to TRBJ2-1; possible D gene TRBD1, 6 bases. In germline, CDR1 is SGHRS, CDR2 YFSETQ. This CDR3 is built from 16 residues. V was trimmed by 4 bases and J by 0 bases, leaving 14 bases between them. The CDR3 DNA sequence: TGCGCCAGCAGCCTTACCGGGACAACCTCCTACAATGAGCAGTTCTTC. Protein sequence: CASSLTGTTSYNEQFF.

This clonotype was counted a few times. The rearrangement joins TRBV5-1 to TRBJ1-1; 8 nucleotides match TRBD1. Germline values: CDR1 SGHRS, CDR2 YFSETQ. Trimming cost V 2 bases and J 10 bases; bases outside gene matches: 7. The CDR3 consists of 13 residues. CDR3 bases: TGCGCCAGCAGCTTAGGGACAGGTGGGTCAGCTTTCTTT. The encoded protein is CASSLGTGGSAFF.

The CDR3 sequence is CAISESGNRGVSYNEQFF. Written as DNA, the CDR3 is TGTGCCATCAGTGAGTCGGGGAATAGGGGGGTCTCCTACAATGAGCAGTTCTTC. This rearrangement joins TRBV10-3 to TRBJ2-1; the D call may be TRBD1 or TRBD2 (6 bases each). In germline, CDR1 is ENHRY, CDR2 SYGVKD. Deletions cut 0 bases from V and 0 bases from J, with 15 bases between. The CDR3 has 18 amino acids.